This entry concerns a single T cell receptor (beta chain). Its antigen remains unidentified. Qualities for individual bases were not recorded, and no much larger clone is one base off. These data originate in a study of T cell responses to AZD1222 COVID-19 vaccine (dated by TCRdb to the early 2020s). Broadly, across the study: TCR sequencing was performed for roughly 250 trial participants, of whom about 200 were given two doses of AZD1222 and some 26 were given two doses of MenACWY control vaccine. Trial participants were enrolled by age into subgroups of 18-55, 56-69 and 70-plus years, and about 150, 27 and 61 TCR-sequenced participants, respectively, were included in these subgroups.

From a lookup of the germline V gene (reference sequence), CDR1 and CDR2 are SGHNT and YYREEE. V is reduced by 4 bases and J by 7 bases, leaving a spacing of 23 bases between them. The CDR3 covers 16 residues, taking in both the cysteine and the phenylalanine. The kept DNA is CDR3 alone, 48 bases in frame from the first base. The CDR3 regions of human TCRbeta chains were analyzed by immunosequencing. Per the source publication's procedure: Repertoire TCRs were matched against a reference library of SARS-CoV-2-specific TCRs generated with the MIRA antigen-specificity platform. Breadth meant the fraction of unique TCRs that were SARS-CoV-2-associated, whereas depth meant the fraction of total T cells that were SARS-CoV-2-associated. Using the MIRA data, each spike-specific TCR was mapped to the spike region that the TCR reacts to and placed in a CD4 or CD8 class. Log10-transformed breadth and depth values were compared by one-way ANOVA with Sidak's multiple comparisons tests. Imported from immuneACCESS, the table was reduced by TCRdb to in-frame sequences with V and J called. These copies leave out some clones; in studies compared against another copy, an unresolved V gene accounts for under half, and the cause of the remainder is not known. The V and J calls and clone size are taken from that table; D and trimming were inferred from the DNA. This sample is represented by about 39,000 clones; 88% of them were singletons. The ten largest clonotypes hold roughly a quarter of the sample.

Per the publication, the time point label means: about 28 days (+/-7) after the second vaccine dose. What the treatment or condition label conveys for this sample: meningococcal conjugate vaccine given as trial control. Vaccinee samples came from UK trials COV001 and COV002, including a single-blind randomized controlled phase 2/3 trial of AZD1222 (ChAdOx1 nCoV-19) in healthy adults. For TCRbeta chain sequencing, PBMC samples were collected from trial participants at day 0 and at day 28 after the second dose. The paper's findings and limits, for the study overall: Spike-specific TCR breadth and depth rose significantly after two AZD1222 doses compared with day 0 and with MenACWY recipients. Participants were mostly white British, with more females than males. The authors suggested clonal diversity may have been underestimated. No day 14 peak-response samples were available, so repertoires were characterized only after the peak T cell response. Vaccine-associated CD4 TCRs spanned the whole spike protein, with dominant responses in regions 160-218 and 743-854. Conclusions about previously exposed vaccinees were limited because only six AZD1222 recipients were SARS-CoV-2 seropositive at baseline. Nearly half of unique spike-specific TCRs reportedly recognized epitopes outside regions mutated in the B.1.351 and B.1.1.7 variants. The 56-69-year group was small, and its depth increase did not reach significance, likely because of low power.

Recombination joined TRBV5-4 with TRBJ1-1, and TRBD1 may be the D gene, going by 5 matching bases. The sequence derives from an adult who received the MenACWY meningococcal vaccine as a control. The sample in question was peripheral blood, obtained 28 days after the second dose of the MenACWY control vaccine. The nucleotides are TGTGCCAGCAGCGGGGGGGGTACCTCGTTGATTGGTGAAGCTTTCTTT. Translated, it reads CASSGGGTSLIGEAFF.